The T cell receptor (beta chain) described here comes from a study of shared clonotypes between healthy human individuals (TCRdb year 2020). In terms of the full investigation: Two women and three men aged 18 to 49 years were included in the cohort. For each donor, three plates each were used for CD4 naive and CD4 memory, two plates were used for CD8 naive, and one plate was used for CD8 memory. Libraries were prepared and TCR repertoires were sequenced by different laboratories using diverse techniques, in order to increase sequencing depth and limit assay-specific biases. Each donor's leukapheresis produced roughly between roughly 0.9 and 9 billion PBMCs. To estimate repertoire size and how much clonotypes are shared between individuals, the study performed deep sequencing of blood TCR repertoires from a few healthy adults.

From V the trimming removes 10 bases and from J it removes 9 bases, while the gene matches leave 4 bases of the junction unaccounted for. The CDR3 runs 13 amino acids, cysteine and phenylalanine included. Kept here is only the CDR3 DNA, which spans 39 bases and is read in frame from base 1. In the germline V gene (reference sequence), CDR1 corresponds to LNHDA and CDR2 to SQIVND. For the CD8 naive samples, CD45RO-negative cells were positively selected for CCR7, yielding a CD45RA+CCR7+ population from which TemRA cells were excluded. Donors were healthy HIV-negative adults with no recently reported acute infections or vaccinations. Every donor was a Caucasian adult residing in Nashville, Tennessee, USA. After blood collection by leukapheresis, PBMCs were isolated using Ficoll-Histopaque density gradient centrifugation and then cryopreserved in the vapor phase of liquid nitrogen. Purity and quantity of every magnetically sorted T cell population were checked by analytical flow cytometry. Genomic DNA was isolated from each sorted fraction and quantified by UV absorbance on a Nanodrop 2000c.

Using the deep immunoSEQ assay, multiplex PCR amplified TCR CDR3 regions from genomic DNA. Genomic DNA extracted from each cell subset was distributed evenly over all wells of several immunoSEQ 96-well plates, and each plate served as one replicate. For sorted subsets, each replicate PCR was loaded with 150 to 250 ng genomic DNA, equivalent to 25,000 to 30,000 T cell genomes. Purified libraries were quantified with a Qubit 3.0 fluorometer, sized on a Bioanalyzer 2100, and re-quantified with the KAPA Library Quantification kit. Every immunoSEQ 96-well plate was sequenced on a dedicated single-read 150-cycle Illumina NextSeq 550 flow cell. The published analysis was carried out like this. Because the immunoSEQ output included only junctional sequences and no quality scores, the filtering could not be the same as the filtering used for full-length reads. Sequences were annotated with PyIR, a Python wrapper for IgBLAST v1.9, and V/J genes and CDR3 were assigned using IMGT germline references. Reads with weak V/J assignments (E-value above 1e-6), missing CDR3, stop codons, out-of-frame junctions, or ambiguous translated residues were removed. V3J clonotypes were defined as sequences sharing an identical inferred V gene, J gene, and CDR3 amino acid sequence. Percentage overlap between repertoires was computed as shared unique clonotypes divided by the size of the smaller repertoire. RTK rarefaction, the Chao1 estimator, and Recon v2.1 estimates of unobserved clonotypes were used to assess repertoire richness. Generation probabilities were computed with OLGA for all TCRbeta clonotypes obtained by the gDNA method from four donors. What TCRdb holds here is the immuneACCESS table cut down to in-frame rearrangements. Part of the clones is not present; checked against another copy, under half of the missing clones reflect an unresolved V gene, and the others are unexplained. Clonal size and the V and J genes are those of that table, whereas D and trimming came from the DNA. The sample table contains millions of clones; only one count was recorded for roughly 91% of them. Jointly, the top ten make up roughly 1.8% of the sample.

Overall results and qualifications from the work: Rarefaction of sorted-subset datasets indicated incomplete sequencing despite the large sequencing depth. Larger estimated clonotype richness was generally found for naive subsets than for memory subsets. Sampling was limited to blood, and TCR repertoires in tissue likely differ from TCR repertoires in blood. The genetic and exposure-history diversity represented was limited by the small number of donors. Sharing across a few donors was observed for approximately 5% of naive CD4, 3.5% of naive CD8, 2% to 2.5% of memory CD4, and about 0.39% of memory CD8 clonotypes. Based on pairwise subsampling, the degree of clonotype sharing among donors was expected to be affected by sequencing depth. Compared with non-shared clonotypes, the clonotypes found in all four sorted-subset donors had higher generation probabilities.

Regarding this clone: What antigen it recognizes has not been identified. No per-base quality is available; no much larger clone lies one base away.

The sequencing sample was made of naive CD8+ T cells from PBMCs. Per the publication, the cell subset or site label means: CD45RA+CCR7+. The rearrangement combines TRBV19 with TRBJ2-1; the junction holds 15 bases that match TRBD2. The TCR comes from a man aged 18 to 30 in good health. Some clones in this sample may be carry-over from other donors' samples. The bases read TGTGCCACGGGACTAGCGGGAGGATTTGAGCAGTTCTTC. Its protein reads: CATGLAGGFEQFF.